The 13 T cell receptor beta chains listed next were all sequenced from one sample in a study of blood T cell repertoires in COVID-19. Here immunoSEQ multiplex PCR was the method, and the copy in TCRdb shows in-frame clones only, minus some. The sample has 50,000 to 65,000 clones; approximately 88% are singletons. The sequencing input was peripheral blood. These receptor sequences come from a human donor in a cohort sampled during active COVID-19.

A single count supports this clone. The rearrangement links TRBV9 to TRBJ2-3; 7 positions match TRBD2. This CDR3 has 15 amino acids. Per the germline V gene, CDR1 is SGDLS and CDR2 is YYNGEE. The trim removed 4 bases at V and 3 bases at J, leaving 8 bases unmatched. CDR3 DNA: TGTGCCAGCAGCTCCGGGGCGGGAGAGACAGATACGCAGTATTTT. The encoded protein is CASSSGAGETDTQYF.

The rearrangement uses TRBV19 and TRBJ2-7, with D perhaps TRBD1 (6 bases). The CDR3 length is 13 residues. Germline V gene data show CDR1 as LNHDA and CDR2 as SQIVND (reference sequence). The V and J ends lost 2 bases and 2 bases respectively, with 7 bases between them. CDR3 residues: CASSIPGAYEQYF. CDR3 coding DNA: TGTGCCAGTAGTATACCAGGGGCCTACGAGCAGTACTTC.

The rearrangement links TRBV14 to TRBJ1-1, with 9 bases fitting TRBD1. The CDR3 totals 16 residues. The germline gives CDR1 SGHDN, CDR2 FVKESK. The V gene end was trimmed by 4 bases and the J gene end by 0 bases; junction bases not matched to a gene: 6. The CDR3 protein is CASSPDRGNMNTEAFF. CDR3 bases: TGTGCCAGCAGCCCAGACAGGGGGAACATGAACACTGAAGCTTTCTTT.

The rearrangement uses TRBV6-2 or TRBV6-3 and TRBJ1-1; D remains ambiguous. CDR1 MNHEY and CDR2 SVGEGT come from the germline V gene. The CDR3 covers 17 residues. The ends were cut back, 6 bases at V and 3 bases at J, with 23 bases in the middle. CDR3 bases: TGTGCCAGCAGCACACCCCCGACCCTTGCTAGAGACACTGAAGCTTTCTTT. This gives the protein CASSTPPTLARDTEAFF.

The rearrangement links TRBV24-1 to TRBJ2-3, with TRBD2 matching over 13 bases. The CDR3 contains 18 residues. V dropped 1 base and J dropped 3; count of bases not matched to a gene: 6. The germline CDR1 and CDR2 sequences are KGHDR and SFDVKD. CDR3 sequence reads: CATSDFGLAGESTDTQYF. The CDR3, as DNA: TGTGCCACCAGTGATTTCGGACTAGCGGGAGAATCTACAGATACGCAGTATTTT.

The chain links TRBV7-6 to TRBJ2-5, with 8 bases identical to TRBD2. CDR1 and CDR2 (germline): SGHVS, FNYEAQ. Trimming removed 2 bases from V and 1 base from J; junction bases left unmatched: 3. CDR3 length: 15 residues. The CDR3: CASSLTSGPQETQYF. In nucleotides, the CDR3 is TGTGCCAGCAGCTTAACTAGCGGCCCCCAAGAGACCCAGTACTTC.

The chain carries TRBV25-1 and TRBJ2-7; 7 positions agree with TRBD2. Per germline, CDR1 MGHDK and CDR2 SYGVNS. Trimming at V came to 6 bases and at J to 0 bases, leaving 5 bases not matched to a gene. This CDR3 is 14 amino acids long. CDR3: CASRHGEGSYEQYF. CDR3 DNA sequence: TGTGCCAGCAGGCATGGGGAGGGCTCCTACGAGCAGTACTTC.

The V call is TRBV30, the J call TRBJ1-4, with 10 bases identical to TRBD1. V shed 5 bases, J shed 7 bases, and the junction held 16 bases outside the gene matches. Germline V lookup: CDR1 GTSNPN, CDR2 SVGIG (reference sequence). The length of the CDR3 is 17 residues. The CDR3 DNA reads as TGTGCCTGGCATAGGCCGACAGGGGGCGACGTGACTGAAAAACTGTTTTTT. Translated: CAWHRPTGGDVTEKLFF.

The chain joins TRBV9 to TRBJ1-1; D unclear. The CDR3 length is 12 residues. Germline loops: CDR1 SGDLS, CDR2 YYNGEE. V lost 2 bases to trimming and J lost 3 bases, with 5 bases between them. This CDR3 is CASSVSDTEAFF. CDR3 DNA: TGTGCCAGCAGCGTGTCGGACACTGAAGCTTTCTTT.

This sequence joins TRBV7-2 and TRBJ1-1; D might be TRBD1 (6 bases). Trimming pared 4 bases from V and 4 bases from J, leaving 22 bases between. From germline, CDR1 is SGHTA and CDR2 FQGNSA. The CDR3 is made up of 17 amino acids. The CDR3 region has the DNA TGTGCCAGCAGCTCAGGGGCGGGGGCCGGTTTGGGCACTGAAGCTTTCTTT. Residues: CASSSGAGAGLGTEAFF. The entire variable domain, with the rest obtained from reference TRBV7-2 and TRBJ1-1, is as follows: GAGVSQSPSNKVTEKGKDVELRCDPISGHTALYWYRQSLGQGLEFLIYFQGNSAPDKSGLPSDRFSAERTGGSVSTLTIQRTQQEDSAVYLCASSSGAGAGLGTEAFFGQGTRLTVV.

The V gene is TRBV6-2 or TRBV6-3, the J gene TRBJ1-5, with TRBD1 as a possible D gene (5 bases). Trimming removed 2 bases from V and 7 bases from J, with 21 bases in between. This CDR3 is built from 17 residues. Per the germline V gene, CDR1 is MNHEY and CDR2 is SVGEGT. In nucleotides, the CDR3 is TGTGCCAGCAGTTACGGGGGGAAAGGAATTGGGAGGCAGCCCCAGCATTTT. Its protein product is CASSYGGKGIGRQPQHF.

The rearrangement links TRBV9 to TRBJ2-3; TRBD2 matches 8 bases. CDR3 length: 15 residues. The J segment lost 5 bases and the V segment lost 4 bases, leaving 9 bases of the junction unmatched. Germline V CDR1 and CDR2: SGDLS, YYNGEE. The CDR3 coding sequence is TGTGCCAGCAGCCCCAGCGGGAGCGGTGGAGATACGCAGTATTTT. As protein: CASSPSGSGGDTQYF.

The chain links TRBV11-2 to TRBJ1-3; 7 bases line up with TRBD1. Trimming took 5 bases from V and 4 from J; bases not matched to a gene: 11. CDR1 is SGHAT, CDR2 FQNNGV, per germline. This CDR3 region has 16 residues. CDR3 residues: CASSETRSTGGNTIYF. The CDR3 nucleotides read TGTGCCAGCAGCGAGACCCGGTCGACAGGGGGAAACACCATATATTTT. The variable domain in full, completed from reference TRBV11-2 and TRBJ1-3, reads EAGVAQSPRYKIIEKRQSVAFWCNPISGHATLYWYQQILGQGPKLLIQFQNNGVVDDSQLPKDRFSAERLKGVDSTLKIQPAKLEDSAVYLCASSETRSTGGNTIYFGEGSWLTVV.